This TCR beta chain was captured in a study of T-cell memory formation after mild COVID-19. CDR3 length: 16 amino acids. Looked up from germline, CDR1 is MNHEY and CDR2 is SVGAGI. The V segment lost 6 bases and the J segment 7 bases; nucleotides outside the gene matches: 12. Points from the study as a whole: Researchers could not confirm that second-wave clones peaking on day 37 targeted SARS-CoV-2.

TCRdb analysed the 5' RACE reads with MiXCR anew, one entry per CDR3 protein. This table holds about 130,000 distinct CDR3 sequences, about 16% found once. This clonotype appeared once. Its antigen is currently unknown. The genes are TRBV6-5 and TRBJ1-6; 7 bases are a match to TRBD1. The TCR sequence derives from an adult woman who had mild COVID-19 (a few samples of this study predate the infection). Cell type and time point are not known. The specimen sequenced was PBMCs or a T cell subset sorted from them (not recorded which). Written as DNA, the CDR3 is TGTGCCAGCAGGGACGGCGGACAGGCGAACAATTCACCCCTCCACTTT. Protein sequence: CASRDGGQANNSPLHF.